Reported below is one T cell receptor beta chain. V was trimmed by 0 bases and J by 2 bases, leaving 11 bases between them. Germline V CDR1 and CDR2: MNHEY, SVGAGI. This CDR3 is built from 16 residues. The data derive from a study of T cell changes during pregnancy in multiple sclerosis. Sequencing used immunoSEQ multiplex PCR; TCRdb keeps in-frame clones, though not all of them. The top ten hold 2.5% to 3% of the sample, which has 40,000 to 60,000 clones, 75% to 95% seen once. The source of this sequence is a female donor with multiple sclerosis, enrolled in a pregnancy study. This chain joins TRBV6-5 and TRBJ1-3; perhaps TRBD1 as D (5 bases). Sequenced here: CD8+ T cells from peripheral blood mononuclear cells, sampled in the second trimester of pregnancy. CDR3 sequence (DNA): TGTGCCAGCAGTTACTCGACGGGGGGACCTGGAAACACCATATATTTT. Residues: CASSYSTGGPGNTIYF.